Each of the 28 T cell receptor beta chains below was sequenced from the same sample in a study of T-cell memory formation after mild COVID-19. A single record per CDR3 protein comes from TCRdb applying MiXCR to the 5' RACE reads. This repertoire shows over 25,000 distinct CDR3 sequences, 21% found once; its top ten account for 1.5%. Sequencing input: PBMCs or a T cell subset sorted from them (not recorded which). Receptors were obtained from an adult who had mild COVID-19 (a few samples of this study predate the infection). Cell type and time point are not known.

This clonotype has ten or more counts. The chain carries TRBV7-9 and TRBJ2-1, with no clear D. Per germline, CDR1 SEHNR and CDR2 FQNEAQ (reference sequence). The CDR3 covers 11 residues. The germline V and J ends were trimmed by 3 bases and 9 bases, with 6 bases remaining between them. Here the CDR3 reads CASSLFVEQFF. The DNA of the CDR3 is TGTGCCAGCAGCTTGTTTGTTGAGCAGTTCTTC.

This clonotype was counted at least ten times. The V and J genes are TRBV12-3 or TRBV12-4 and TRBJ2-2; a possible D gene is TRBD2 (5 bases). Trimming stripped 5 bases from V and 5 bases from J, with 15 bases between. This CDR3 is 15 amino acids long. The CDR3 DNA reads as TGTGCCAGCAGTCCAAGCCGTTCGGGGACCGGGGAGCTGTTTTTT. It is translated as CASSPSRSGTGELFF.

The sample holds many counts of this clonotype. This sequence joins TRBV7-9 and TRBJ2-2; weak D call: TRBD1 (5 bases). Germline CDR1 reads SEHNR; CDR2 reads FQNEAQ (reference sequence). V was clipped by 3 bases and J by 0 bases, with 8 bases between them. CDR3 size: 15 residues. The CDR3, as DNA: TGTGCCAGCAGCTTGGGGCAGCCGAACACCGGGGAGCTGTTTTTT. Protein: CASSLGQPNTGELFF. Filled out from reference TRBV7-9 and TRBJ2-2, the complete variable domain reads DTGVSQNPRHKITKRGQNVTFRCDPISEHNRLYWYRQTLGQGPEFLTYFQNEAQLEKSRLLSDRFSAERPKGSFSTLEIQRTEQGDSAMYLCASSLGQPNTGELFFGEGSRLTVL.

The chain employs TRBV5-5 and TRBJ1-5; D is unclear. V was pared by 1 base and J by 1 base, with 3 bases between. From germline, CDR1 is SGHKS and CDR2 YYEKEE (reference sequence). The CDR3 is 13 amino acids. In nucleotides, the CDR3 is TGTGCCAGCAGCTTGATGAGCAATCAGCCCCAGCATTTT. It codes for CASSLMSNQPQHF.

This clonotype was counted at least ten times. V is TRBV5-1 and J is TRBJ2-5; 7 positions agree with TRBD2. The germline V gene has CDR1 SGHRS and CDR2 YFSETQ. There are 14 residues in the CDR3. The V gene end was trimmed by 5 bases and the J gene end by 1 base; junction bases not matched to a gene: 5. The CDR3 reads CASSAASGQETQYF. The DNA of the CDR3 is TGCGCCAGCAGTGCGGCTAGCGGCCAAGAGACCCAGTACTTC.

The chain uses TRBV7-8 and TRBJ2-7; 7 nucleotides line up with TRBD2. After removal of 1 base from V and 7 bases from J, the junction contained 16 bases not matched to a gene. The CDR3 extends over 17 amino acids. Per germline, CDR1 SGHVS and CDR2 FQNEAQ. Here the CDR3 reads CASSLEYQRGITGEQYF. CDR3 nucleotides: TGTGCCAGCAGCTTAGAGTATCAGCGGGGCATCACTGGAGAGCAGTACTTC.

This clonotype has ten or more counts. The V gene is TRBV7-3, the J gene TRBJ2-2, with 8 positions matching TRBD2. Germline values: CDR1 SGHTA, CDR2 FQGTGA. V lost 3 bases and J lost 6; bases outside the gene matches: 3. The CDR3 extends over 14 amino acids. Here the CDR3 DNA reads TGTGCCAGCAGCTTTCGGCGGGGGGCCGGGGAGCTGTTTTTT. It is translated as CASSFRRGAGELFF.

This clonotype was observed many times. This chain joins TRBV29-1 and TRBJ2-7; D is undetermined. The CDR3 loop spans 14 amino acids. The V and J ends lost 4 bases and 0 bases respectively, with 13 bases between them. Germline assignment: CDR1 SQVTM and CDR2 ANQGSEA. CDR3 DNA: TGCAGCGTTGTAGCTGGCCTCAGCTCCTACGAGCAGTACTTC. It yields the protein CSVVAGLSSYEQYF.

The sample holds many counts of this clonotype. V gene TRBV12-3 or TRBV12-4 combines with J gene TRBJ2-7; D may be TRBD1 or TRBD2 (7 bases each). Trimming took 6 bases from V and 5 from J, leaving 14 bases between them. This CDR3 spans 13 amino acids. The CDR3 DNA follows: TGTGCCAGCAGGACGACAGGGAGGGACGAGCAGTACTTC. It specifies CASRTTGRDEQYF.

This clonotype was recorded at least ten times. This chain joins TRBV7-9 and TRBJ2-5; D gene unclear. Trimming pared 1 base from V and 2 bases from J, leaving 11 bases between. Germline V gives CDR1 SEHNR, CDR2 FQNEAQ (reference sequence). CDR3 length: 15 residues. The CDR3 DNA reads as TGTGCCAGCAGCTTAGTCCCTACAGCACAAGAGACCCAGTACTTC. Protein: CASSLVPTAQETQYF.

In its sample, this clonotype was seen many times. The gene calls are TRBV5-1 and TRBJ1-1, with D tentatively TRBD1 (5 bases). V was pared by 3 bases and J by 4 bases, with 13 bases between. The CDR3 runs 14 residues. Germline CDR1 is SGHRS and CDR2 is YFSETQ. The CDR3 DNA sequence: TGCGCCAGCAGCTCCGACACAGGCGCCACTGAAGCTTTCTTT. Translating it yields CASSSDTGATEAFF.

This clonotype was counted only a few times. V is TRBV29-1 and J is TRBJ2-5; D assignment may be TRBD1 or TRBD2 (5 bases each). Trimming took 3 bases from V and 9 from J, leaving 20 bases between them. Germline CDR1 and CDR2: SQVTM and ANQGSEA. This CDR3 is 14 amino acids long. CDR3 sequence reads: CSVDIVGLGDPQYF. The CDR3 DNA is TGCAGCGTTGATATCGTGGGCTTGGGGGATCCCCAGTACTTC.

This clonotype was seen repeatedly, ten times or more. CDR3 in amino acids: CASSPRPLRGVGYNEQFF. Written as DNA, the CDR3 is TGTGCCAGCAGCCCCCGCCCTCTGCGGGGGGTGGGTTACAATGAGCAGTTCTTC. This chain connects TRBV7-9 to TRBJ2-1, with 8 bases aligning to TRBD2. Germline V gene sequence: CDR1 SEHNR, CDR2 FQNEAQ (reference sequence). The CDR3 contains 18 residues. J was trimmed by 4 bases and V by 5 bases; bases with no gene match: 16.

This clonotype showed up many times. The V call is TRBV6-5, the J call TRBJ2-7, with a possible D match to TRBD1 (6 bases). Trimming stripped 0 bases from V and 2 bases from J, with 14 bases between. The CDR3 is made up of 16 amino acids. Germline V gene sequence: CDR1 MNHEY, CDR2 SVGAGI. This CDR3 is CASSYSPTGTTYEQYF. The CDR3 nucleotides read TGTGCCAGCAGTTACTCTCCTACAGGGACCACCTACGAGCAGTACTTC.

The V and J genes are TRBV3-1 and TRBJ1-2; maybe TRBD1 (6 bases). This CDR3 region has 17 residues. Per germline, CDR1 LGHDT and CDR2 YNNKEL (reference sequence). Between the trimmed V and J ends, which lost 0 bases and 6 bases, there was a span of 20 bases. CDR3 protein: CASSQEGTTGLTHGYTF. CDR3 bases: TGTGCCAGCAGCCAAGAGGGGACCACAGGGTTAACCCATGGCTACACCTTC.

This clonotype was observed at least ten times. V and J are TRBV24-1 and TRBJ2-5; D not certain. Trimming removed 2 bases from V and 1 base from J, with 10 bases in between. The germline gives CDR1 KGHDR, CDR2 SFDVKD. The CDR3 covers 15 residues. In nucleotides, the CDR3 is TGTGCCACCAGTGATTATAAAGGGATCCAAGAGACCCAGTACTTC. Its translation is CATSDYKGIQETQYF.

This clonotype was seen at least ten times. J is TRBJ1-1 and V is TRBV5-1; the D is unclear. From germline, CDR1 is SGHRS and CDR2 YFSETQ. The CDR3 sequence is 14 residues long. V lost 4 bases to trimming and J lost 4 bases, with 14 bases between them. The CDR3 DNA sequence: TGCGCCAGCAGCCCCCGGGAATTGGGCACTGAAGCTTTCTTT. This translates into CASSPRELGTEAFF.

There are many counts of this clonotype. DNA for the CDR3: TGCAGTGCTAGTTCTATGTTTCGAGCGGGACCGCCGGGCGAGCAGTACTTC. This translates into CSASSMFRAGPPGEQYF. The V gene is TRBV20-1, the J gene TRBJ2-7, with 7 positions matching TRBD2. Germline CDR1 and CDR2: DFQATT and SNEGSKA (reference sequence). V dropped 3 bases and J dropped 6; count of bases not matched to a gene: 20. The CDR3 has 17 residues.

The V call is TRBV7-9, the J call TRBJ1-2; D is possibly TRBD1 (5 bases). The CDR3 is 15 residues long. Trimming removed 1 base from V and 4 bases from J, with 13 bases in between. CDR1 SEHNR and CDR2 FQNEAQ come from the germline V gene (reference sequence). The CDR3 DNA reads as TGTGCCAGCAGCTTAGTACCCCAGGGTATCTATGGCTACACCTTC. It encodes CASSLVPQGIYGYTF.

This clonotype was picked up many times. This chain uses TRBV7-2 with TRBJ1-4, with D perhaps matching TRBD1 (6 bases). V was clipped by 7 bases and J by 6 bases, with 18 bases between them. The CDR3 runs to 15 residues. CDR1 SGHTA and CDR2 FQGNSA come from the germline V gene. CDR3 DNA: TGTGCCAGCACCAAAACAGGGAACCAGGATGAAAAACTGTTTTTT. Translated, it gives CASTKTGNQDEKLFF.

This sequence joins TRBV9 and TRBJ1-2; D not resolved. The germline V and J ends were trimmed by 0 bases and 0 bases, with 9 bases remaining between them. The CDR3 extends over 15 amino acids. In germline, CDR1 is SGDLS, CDR2 YYNGEE. The CDR3 region is CASSVESVPNYGYTF. Here the CDR3 DNA reads TGTGCCAGCAGCGTAGAGAGCGTTCCTAACTATGGCTACACCTTC.

This clonotype was observed at least ten times. The chain has TRBV20-1 and TRBJ2-4, with 13 bases identical to TRBD2. The germline V gene has CDR1 DFQATT and CDR2 SNEGSKA (reference sequence). The CDR3 is 14 residues long. Unmatched junction bases numbered 9, after V lost 4 bases and J lost 12 bases. The CDR3 DNA is TGCAGTGCTAAAACACTAGCGGGAGGGCCAAATCAGTACTTC. This translates into CSAKTLAGGPNQYF.

This clonotype was counted many times. The gene calls are TRBV12-3 or TRBV12-4 and TRBJ2-2; tentative D call: TRBD2 (5 bases). Deletions cut 9 bases from V and 4 bases from J, with 12 bases between. The CDR3 is made up of 13 amino acids. The CDR3 spells CASLGVGTGELFF. As DNA, the CDR3 is TGTGCCAGTCTGGGAGTGGGCACCGGGGAGCTGTTTTTT.

This clonotype was seen many times. The chain carries TRBV29-1 and TRBJ2-7, with 8 bases fitting TRBD2. Per germline, CDR1 SQVTM and CDR2 ANQGSEA. The length of the CDR3 is 13 residues. Trimming at V came to 6 bases and at J to 2 bases, leaving 6 bases not matched to a gene. CDR3 amino acids: CSVTSGSPYEQYF. The CDR3 nucleotides are TGCAGCGTCACTAGCGGTTCTCCCTACGAGCAGTACTTC.

This clonotype has ten or more counts. The chain recombines TRBV12-3 or TRBV12-4 with TRBJ2-7; 7 bases map to TRBD1. J gave up 3 bases and V 5 bases, and 13 bases lay outside the gene matches. The CDR3 covers 16 residues. CDR3 sequence: CASSQHGLGGNYEQYF. The CDR3 DNA reads as TGTGCCAGCAGTCAGCACGGATTAGGGGGCAACTACGAGCAGTACTTC.

This clonotype showed up many times. The chain links TRBV7-3 to TRBJ1-1; perhaps TRBD1 as D (5 bases). The CDR3 runs 13 residues. CDR1 and CDR2 from the germline V gene are SGHTA and FQGTGA. V shed 2 bases and J shed 4 bases, with 8 bases lying between them. For the CDR3, the DNA is TGTGCCAGCAGCTTACCAGGGATCACTGAAGCTTTCTTT. Amino acids: CASSLPGITEAFF.

This clonotype was seen ten or more times. The chain links TRBV7-3 to TRBJ2-3; 7 bases align to TRBD2. CDR3 size: 15 residues. The germline gives CDR1 SGHTA, CDR2 FQGTGA. J gave up 4 bases and V 1 base, and 5 bases lay outside the gene matches. CDR3 amino acids: CASSLMSGVADTQYF. Written as DNA, the CDR3 is TGTGCCAGCAGCTTAATGAGCGGGGTCGCAGATACGCAGTATTTT. Full variable domain (rest looked up from reference TRBV7-3 and TRBJ2-3): GAGVSQTPSNKVTEKGKYVELRCDPISGHTALYWYRQSLGQGPEFLIYFQGTGAADDSGLPNDRFFAVRPEGSVSTLKIQRTERGDSAVYLCASSLMSGVADTQYFGPGTRLTVL.

This clonotype was observed a few times. The rearrangement joins TRBV29-1 to TRBJ1-2, with D unresolved. This CDR3 contains 12 residues. Germline V gene data show CDR1 as SQVTM and CDR2 as ANQGSEA. The V and J ends lost 0 bases and 7 bases respectively, with 9 bases between them. The CDR3 protein is CSVEDPPGGYTF. The CDR3 DNA follows: TGCAGCGTTGAAGACCCCCCCGGTGGCTACACCTTC.